These T cell receptor beta chains were read from a single sample in a study of cytomegalovirus exposure and HLA in healthy donors. Libraries were prepared by immunoSEQ multiplex PCR; TCRdb keeps only in-frame clonotypes and omits some of them. Its listing shows about 200,000 clones. What was sequenced was PBMCs. Receptor source: a girl between 2 and 10 years old in good health and CMV-seropositive. Each CDR3 is given with its conserved first and last residue. D genes are given only for firm matches.

v_call	j_call	d_call	cdr3_aa	cdr3_nt
TRBV18	TRBJ2-2	-	CASSPRLANTGELFF	TGTGCCAGCTCACCACGGCTCGCGAACACCGGGGAGCTGTTTTTT
TRBV28	TRBJ1-2	-	CASSLFGGSRLKDYGYTF	TGTGCCAGCAGTTTATTTGGCGGCTCTCGACTGAAAGACTATGGCTACACCTTC
TRBV7-7	TRBJ2-1	TRBD2	CASSSQVFGRANEQFF	TGTGCCAGCAGCTCCCAAGTTTTCGGGAGGGCGAATGAGCAGTTCTTC
TRBV28	TRBJ2-7	-	CASSLSGTGSYEQYF	TGTGCCAGCAGTTTAAGCGGGACAGGCTCCTACGAGCAGTACTTC
TRBV5-4	TRBJ1-1	-	CASSFNGRPTEAFF	TGTGCCAGCAGCTTTAATGGGAGACCCACTGAAGCTTTCTTT
TRBV7-9	TRBJ2-5	-	CASSLFAGAGETQYF	TGTGCCAGCAGCTTATTCGCGGGGGCTGGAGAGACCCAGTACTTC
TRBV28	TRBJ1-5	-	CASSLWGGVNQPQHF	TGTGCCAGCAGTTTATGGGGAGGGGTCAATCAGCCCCAGCATTTT
TRBV9	TRBJ2-5	-	CASSVAAGKETQYF	TGTGCCAGCAGCGTAGCAGCAGGGAAGGAGACCCAGTACTTC
TRBV7-3	TRBJ2-7	TRBD1	CASSPDRGSYEQYF	TGTGCCAGCAGCCCCGACAGGGGTTCCTACGAGCAGTACTTC
TRBV27	TRBJ2-3	TRBD2	CASSTFSGTGTDTQYF	TGTGCCAGCAGTACCTTTAGCGGGACGGGTACAGATACGCAGTATTTT
TRBV5-1	TRBJ2-7	-	CASSWTRVLHNYEQYF	TGCGCCAGCAGCTGGACCAGGGTTTTACACAACTACGAGCAGTACTTC
TRBV25-1	TRBJ1-2	-	CASSESGQINGYTF	TGTGCCAGCAGTGAATCTGGGCAAATCAATGGCTACACCTTC
TRBV27	TRBJ2-1	-	CASSFSLGQGGLVPYNEQFF	TGTGCCAGCAGTTTTAGTCTTGGTCAGGGGGGCCTCGTGCCCTACAATGAGCAGTTCTTC
TRBV28	TRBJ2-2	TRBD1	CASSLDRGLTGELFF	TGTGCCAGCAGTCTTGACAGGGGGCTCACCGGGGAGCTGTTTTTT
TRBV27	TRBJ2-7	TRBD2	CASSPIGLADREQYF	TGTGCCAGCAGCCCCATCGGACTAGCGGATCGCGAGCAGTACTTC
TRBV18	TRBJ1-1	-	CASSPGSQGMNTEAFF	TGTGCCAGCTCACCAGGCTCACAGGGTATGAACACTGAAGCTTTCTTT
TRBV2	TRBJ2-4	TRBD2	CASNRAGGPPKNIQYF	TGTGCCAGCAATCGGGCGGGAGGGCCACCCAAAAACATTCAGTACTTC
TRBV15	TRBJ2-4	TRBD2	CATSRDRLARNIQYF	TGTGCCACCAGCAGAGACCGACTAGCCCGGAACATTCAGTACTTC
TRBV18	TRBJ2-3	TRBD1	CASSSAGTGWADTQYF	TGTGCCAGCTCAAGCGCCGGGACAGGGTGGGCAGATACGCAGTATTTT
TRBV29-1	TRBJ1-5	-	CSVGGGNQPQHF	TGCAGCGTTGGGGGGGGGAACCAGCCCCAGCATTTT
TRBV25-1	TRBJ2-7	TRBD2	CASSGGLADSYEQYF	TGTGCCAGCAGCGGGGGACTAGCGGACTCCTACGAGCAGTACTTC
TRBV7-9	TRBJ2-1	-	CASSKGREEGNEQFF	TGTGCCAGCAGCAAAGGACGGGAAGAGGGCAATGAGCAGTTCTTC
TRBV7-8	TRBJ2-7	TRBD1	CASSRADRGQYEQYF	TGTGCCAGCAGCCGGGCGGACAGGGGGCAATACGAGCAGTACTTC
TRBV7-2	TRBJ1-1	TRBD1	CASSSGQIDSNTEALF	TGTGCCAGCAGCTCGGGACAGATCGACTCGAACACTGAAGCTCTCTTT
TRBV13	TRBJ2-3	TRBD2	CASSLVAASGRAGTDTQYF	TGTGCCAGCAGCTTAGTAGCGGCTAGCGGGAGGGCCGGAACAGATACGCAGTATTTT
TRBV29-1	TRBJ1-2	TRBD1	CSVLTGGASGYTF	TGCAGCGTTCTGACAGGGGGCGCGAGTGGCTACACCTTC
TRBV11-2	TRBJ2-7	-	CASSRLVYEQYF	TGTGCCAGCAGTCGACTAGTCTACGAGCAGTACTTC
TRBV9	TRBJ2-1	TRBD2	CASSEGLAVNNEQFF	TGTGCCAGCAGCGAGGGACTAGCGGTTAACAATGAGCAGTTCTTC
TRBV19	TRBJ1-1	TRBD1	CASSLGTGEVAFF	TGTGCCAGTAGTCTCGGGACAGGGGAGGTGGCTTTCTTT
TRBV27	TRBJ2-7	TRBD2	CASSLRGLAGEGEQYF	TGTGCCAGCAGTTTAAGGGGACTAGCGGGAGAAGGCGAGCAGTACTTC
TRBV5-6	TRBJ2-1	TRBD2	CASSYSGTNEQFF	TGTGCCAGCAGCTATAGCGGGACCAATGAGCAGTTCTTC
TRBV28	TRBJ1-2	-	CASTPSDLANYGYTF	TGTGCCAGCACCCCCTCCGACTTAGCTAACTATGGCTACACCTTC
TRBV4-2	TRBJ2-7	TRBD1	CASSQGTGGHEQYF	TGTGCCAGCAGCCAGGGAACAGGGGGACACGAGCAGTACTTC
TRBV12-5	TRBJ2-3	TRBD1	CASGLGQGTTDTQYF	TGTGCTAGTGGTCTCGGACAGGGTACCACAGATACGCAGTATTTT
TRBV5-1	TRBJ2-7	TRBD2	CASSAGLAGVSQYF	TGCGCCAGCAGCGCGGGACTAGCCGGAGTCTCCCAGTACTTC
TRBV7-8	TRBJ2-2	-	CASSFPNTGELFF	TGTGCCAGCAGTTTTCCAAACACCGGGGAGCTGTTTTTT
TRBV7-9	TRBJ1-1	TRBD1	CASSSYTGVNTEAFF	TGTGCCAGCAGCTCATACACAGGGGTGAACACTGAAGCTTTCTTT
TRBV27	TRBJ2-7	TRBD2	CASSLYPGGSGEQYF	TGTGCCAGCAGTTTATACCCGGGAGGGTCTGGGGAGCAGTACTTC
TRBV11-2	TRBJ2-3	TRBD2	CASSLVLSGRGADTQYF	TGTGCCAGCAGCTTAGTGTTGAGCGGGAGAGGAGCAGATACGCAGTATTTT
TRBV7-8	TRBJ1-4	-	CASSLERGPTNEKLFF	TGTGCCAGCAGCCTAGAAAGGGGTCCAACTAATGAAAAACTGTTTTTT
TRBV27	TRBJ1-4	TRBD1	CASSLRGQGSLREKLFF	TGTGCCAGCAGTTTAAGGGGACAGGGAAGTTTACGAGAAAAACTGTTTTTT
TRBV15	TRBJ2-1	-	CATSRVRRRYNEQFF	TGTGCCACCAGCAGAGTGCGGAGGCGCTACAATGAGCAGTTCTTC
TRBV19	TRBJ2-3	TRBD1	CASSAPRRDRGTDTQYF	TGTGCCAGTAGTGCTCCCAGGCGGGACAGGGGAACAGATACGCAGTATTTT
TRBV5-4	TRBJ2-7	-	CASSGTQGISPYEQYF	TGTGCCAGCAGTGGAACGCAGGGGATTTCCCCCTACGAGCAGTACTTC
TRBV9	TRBJ2-2	TRBD2	CASTFSLAGDITGELFF	TGTGCCAGCACCTTCAGCCTAGCGGGAGACATTACCGGGGAGCTGTTTTTT
TRBV7-9	TRBJ2-7	-	CASSGQSGELYEQYF	TGTGCCAGCAGCGGACAGAGCGGGGAACTTTACGAGCAGTACTTC
TRBV27	TRBJ2-7	-	CASSYEGGPSYEQYF	TGTGCCAGCAGTTACGAGGGAGGTCCTTCCTACGAGCAGTACTTC
TRBV30	TRBJ1-5	TRBD1	CAWSDGDRVLKQPQHF	TGTGCCTGGAGTGACGGGGACAGGGTTCTGAAACAGCCCCAGCATTTT
TRBV28	TRBJ2-1	-	CASSLFSSYNEQFF	TGTGCCAGCAGCCTCTTTAGCTCCTACAATGAGCAGTTCTTC
TRBV7-2	TRBJ2-7	-	CASSLGSDYEQYF	TGTGCCAGCAGCTTAGGGTCAGACTACGAGCAGTACTTC